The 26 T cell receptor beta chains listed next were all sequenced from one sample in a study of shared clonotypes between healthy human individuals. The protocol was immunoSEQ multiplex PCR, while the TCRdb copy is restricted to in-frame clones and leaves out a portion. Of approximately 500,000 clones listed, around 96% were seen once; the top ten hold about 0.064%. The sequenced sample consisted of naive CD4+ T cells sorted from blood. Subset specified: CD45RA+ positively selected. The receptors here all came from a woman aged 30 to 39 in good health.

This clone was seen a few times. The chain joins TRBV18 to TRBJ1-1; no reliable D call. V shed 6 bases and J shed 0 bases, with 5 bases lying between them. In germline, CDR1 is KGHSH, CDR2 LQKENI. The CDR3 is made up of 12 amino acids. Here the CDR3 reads CASSSMNTEAFF. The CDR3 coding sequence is TGTGCCAGCTCCTCCATGAACACTGAAGCTTTCTTT.

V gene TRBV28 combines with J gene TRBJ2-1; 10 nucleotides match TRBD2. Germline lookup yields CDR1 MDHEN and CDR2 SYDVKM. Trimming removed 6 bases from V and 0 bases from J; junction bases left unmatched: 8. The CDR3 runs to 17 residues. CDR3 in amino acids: CASSPGTSVSSYNEQFF. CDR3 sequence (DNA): TGTGCCAGCAGCCCTGGGACTAGCGTCAGCTCCTACAATGAGCAGTTCTTC.

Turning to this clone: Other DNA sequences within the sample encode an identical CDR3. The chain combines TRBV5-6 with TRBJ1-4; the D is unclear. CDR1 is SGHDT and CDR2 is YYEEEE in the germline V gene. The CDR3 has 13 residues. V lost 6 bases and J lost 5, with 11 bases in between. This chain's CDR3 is CASTRGLNEKLFF. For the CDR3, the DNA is TGTGCCAGCACCCGGGGATTAAATGAAAAACTGTTTTTT.

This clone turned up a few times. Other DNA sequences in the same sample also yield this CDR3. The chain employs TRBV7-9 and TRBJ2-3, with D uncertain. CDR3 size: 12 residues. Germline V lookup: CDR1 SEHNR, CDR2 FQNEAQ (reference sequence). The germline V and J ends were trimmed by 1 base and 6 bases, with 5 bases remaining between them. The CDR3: CASSLEADTQYF. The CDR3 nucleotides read TGTGCCAGCAGCTTAGAGGCGGATACGCAGTATTTT. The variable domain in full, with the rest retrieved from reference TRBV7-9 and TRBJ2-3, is DTGVSQNPRHKITKRGQNVTFRCDPISEHNRLYWYRQTLGQGPEFLTYFQNEAQLEKSRLLSDRFSAERPKGSFSTLEIQRTEQGDSAMYLCASSLEADTQYFGPGTRLTVL.

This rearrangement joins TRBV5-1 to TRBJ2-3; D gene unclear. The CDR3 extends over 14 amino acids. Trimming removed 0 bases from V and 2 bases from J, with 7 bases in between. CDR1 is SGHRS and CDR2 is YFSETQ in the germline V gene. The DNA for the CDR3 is TGCGCCAGCAGCTTGGATGTCCTCACAGATACGCAGTATTTT. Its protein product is CASSLDVLTDTQYF.

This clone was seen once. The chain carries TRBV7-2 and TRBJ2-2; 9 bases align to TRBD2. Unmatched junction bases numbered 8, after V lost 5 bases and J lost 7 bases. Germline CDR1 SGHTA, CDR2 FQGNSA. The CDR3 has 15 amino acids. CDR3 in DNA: TGTGCCAGCAGCCCAGCGGGAGGCTACGGCGGGGAGCTGTTTTTT. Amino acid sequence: CASSPAGGYGGELFF. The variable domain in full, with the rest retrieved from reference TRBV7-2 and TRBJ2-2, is GAGVSQSPSNKVTEKGKDVELRCDPISGHTALYWYRQSLGQGLEFLIYFQGNSAPDKSGLPSDRFSAERTGGSVSTLTIQRTQQEDSAVYLCASSPAGGYGGELFFGEGSRLTVL.

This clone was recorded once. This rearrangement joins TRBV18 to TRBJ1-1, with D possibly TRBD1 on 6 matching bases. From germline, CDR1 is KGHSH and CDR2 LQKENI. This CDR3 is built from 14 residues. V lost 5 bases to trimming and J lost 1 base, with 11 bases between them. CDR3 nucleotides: TGTGCCAGCTCATCAGGGGTTGAGAACACTGAAGCTTTCTTT. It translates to CASSSGVENTEAFF.

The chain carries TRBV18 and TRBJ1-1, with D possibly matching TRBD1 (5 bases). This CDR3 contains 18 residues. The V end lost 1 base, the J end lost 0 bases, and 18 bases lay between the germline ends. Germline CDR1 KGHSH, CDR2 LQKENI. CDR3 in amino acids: CASSPRVLTEPMNTEAFF. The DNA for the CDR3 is TGTGCCAGCTCACCACGGGTACTGACAGAGCCGATGAACACTGAAGCTTTCTTT. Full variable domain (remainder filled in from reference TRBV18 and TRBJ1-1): NAGVMQNPRHLVRRRGQEARLRCSPMKGHSHVYWYRQLPEEGLKFMVYLQKENIIDESGMPKERFSAEFPKEGPSILRIQQVVRGDSAAYFCASSPRVLTEPMNTEAFFGQGTRLTVV.

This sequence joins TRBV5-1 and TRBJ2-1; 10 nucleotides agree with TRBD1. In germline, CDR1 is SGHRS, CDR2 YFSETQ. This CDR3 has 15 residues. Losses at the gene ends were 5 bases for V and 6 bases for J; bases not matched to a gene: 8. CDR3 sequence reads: CASRPGTGVSNEQFF. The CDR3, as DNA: TGCGCCAGCAGGCCCGGGACAGGGGTAAGCAATGAGCAGTTCTTC. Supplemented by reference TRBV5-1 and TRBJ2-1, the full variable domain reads KAGVTQTPRYLIKTRGQQVTLSCSPISGHRSVSWYQQTPGQGLQFLFEYFSETQRNKGNFPGRFSGRQFSNSRSEMNVSTLELGDSALYLCASRPGTGVSNEQFFGPGTRLTVL.

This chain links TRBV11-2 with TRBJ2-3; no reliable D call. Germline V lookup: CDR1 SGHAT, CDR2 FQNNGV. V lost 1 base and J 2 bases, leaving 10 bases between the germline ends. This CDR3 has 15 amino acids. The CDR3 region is CASSLVPLITDTQYF. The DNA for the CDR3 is TGTGCCAGCAGCTTAGTACCTTTAATCACAGATACGCAGTATTTT.

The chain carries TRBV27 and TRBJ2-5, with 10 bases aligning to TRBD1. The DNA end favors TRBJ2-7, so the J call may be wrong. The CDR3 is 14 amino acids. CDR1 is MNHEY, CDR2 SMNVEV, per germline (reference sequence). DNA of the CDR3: TGTGCCAGCAGTTGGGACAGGGGTCCCTACGAGCAGTACTTC. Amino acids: CASSWDRGPYEQYF.

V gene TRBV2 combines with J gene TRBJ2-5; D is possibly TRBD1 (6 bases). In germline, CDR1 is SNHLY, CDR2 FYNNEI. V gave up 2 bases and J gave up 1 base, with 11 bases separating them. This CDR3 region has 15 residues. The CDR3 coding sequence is TGTGCCAGCAGTGAACAGGGGCGACCCCAAGAGACCCAGTACTTC. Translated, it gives CASSEQGRPQETQYF.

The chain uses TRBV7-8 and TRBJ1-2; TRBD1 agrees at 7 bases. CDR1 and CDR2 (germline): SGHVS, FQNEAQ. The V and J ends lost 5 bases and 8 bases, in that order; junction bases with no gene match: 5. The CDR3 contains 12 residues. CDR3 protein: CASSDTGAGYTF. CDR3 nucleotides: TGTGCCAGCAGCGACACAGGGGCCGGCTACACCTTC.

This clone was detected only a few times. CDR3 amino acids: CASSEGRVGAFF. CDR3 nucleotide sequence: TGTGCCAGCAGTGAGGGCAGGGTAGGAGCTTTCTTT. The J gene is TRBJ1-1, the V gene TRBV2, with D possibly TRBD1 on 5 matching bases. This CDR3 has 12 residues. Between the trimmed V and J ends, which lost 3 bases and 10 bases, there was a span of 12 bases. Looked up from germline, CDR1 is SNHLY and CDR2 is FYNNEI.

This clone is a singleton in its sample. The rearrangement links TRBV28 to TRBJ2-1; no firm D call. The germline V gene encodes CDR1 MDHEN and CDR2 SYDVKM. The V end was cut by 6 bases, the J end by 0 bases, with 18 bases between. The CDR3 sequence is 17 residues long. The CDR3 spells CASSQTRIKSSYNEQFF. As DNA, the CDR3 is TGTGCCAGCAGCCAGACTCGCATTAAGAGCTCCTACAATGAGCAGTTCTTC.

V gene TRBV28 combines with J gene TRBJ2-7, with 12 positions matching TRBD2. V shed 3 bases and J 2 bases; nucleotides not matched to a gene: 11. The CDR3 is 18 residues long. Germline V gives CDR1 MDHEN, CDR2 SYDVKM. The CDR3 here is CASSFRAWTSGKTYEQYF. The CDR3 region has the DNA TGTGCCAGCAGTTTCCGAGCCTGGACTAGCGGGAAAACCTACGAGCAGTACTTC.

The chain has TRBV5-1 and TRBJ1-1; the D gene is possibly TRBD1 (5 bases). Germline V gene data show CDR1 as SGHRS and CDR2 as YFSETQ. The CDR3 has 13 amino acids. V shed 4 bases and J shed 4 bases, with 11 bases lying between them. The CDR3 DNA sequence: TGCGCCAGCAGCGCCGGGGACGGCACTGAAGCTTTCTTT. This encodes CASSAGDGTEAFF.

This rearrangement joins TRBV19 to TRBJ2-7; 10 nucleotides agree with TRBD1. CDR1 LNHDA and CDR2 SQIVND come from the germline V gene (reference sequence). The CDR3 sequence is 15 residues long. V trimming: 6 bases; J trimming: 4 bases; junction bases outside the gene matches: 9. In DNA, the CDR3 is TGTGCCAGTAGCCGGGACAGGGGTTCCCTGTACGAGCAGTACTTC. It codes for CASSRDRGSLYEQYF.

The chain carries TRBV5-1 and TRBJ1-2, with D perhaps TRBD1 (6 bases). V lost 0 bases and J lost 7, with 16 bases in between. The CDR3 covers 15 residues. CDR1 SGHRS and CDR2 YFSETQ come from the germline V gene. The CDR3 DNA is TGCGCCAGCAGCTTGGCAGGGGCCATGCCGTCTGGCTACACCTTC. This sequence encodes CASSLAGAMPSGYTF.

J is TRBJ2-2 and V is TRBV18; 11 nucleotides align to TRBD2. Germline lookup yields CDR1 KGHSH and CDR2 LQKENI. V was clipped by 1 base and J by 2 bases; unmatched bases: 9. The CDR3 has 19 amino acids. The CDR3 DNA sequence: TGTGCCAGCTCACCACGGATTCTAGCGGGAGGCTTCAACACCGGGGAGCTGTTTTTT. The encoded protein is CASSPRILAGGFNTGELFF.

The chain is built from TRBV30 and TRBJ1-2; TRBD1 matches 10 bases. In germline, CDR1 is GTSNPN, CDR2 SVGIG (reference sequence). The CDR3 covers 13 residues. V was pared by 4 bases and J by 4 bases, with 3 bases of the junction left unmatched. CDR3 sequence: CAWTRTGGYGYTF. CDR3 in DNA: TGTGCCTGGACGAGGACAGGGGGCTATGGCTACACCTTC.

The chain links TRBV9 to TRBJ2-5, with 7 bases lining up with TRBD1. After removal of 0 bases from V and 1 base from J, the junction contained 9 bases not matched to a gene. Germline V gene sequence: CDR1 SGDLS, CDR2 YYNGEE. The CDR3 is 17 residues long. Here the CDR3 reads CASSVGGPGGTQETQYF. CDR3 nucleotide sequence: TGTGCCAGCAGCGTAGGTGGGCCAGGGGGTACCCAAGAGACCCAGTACTTC.

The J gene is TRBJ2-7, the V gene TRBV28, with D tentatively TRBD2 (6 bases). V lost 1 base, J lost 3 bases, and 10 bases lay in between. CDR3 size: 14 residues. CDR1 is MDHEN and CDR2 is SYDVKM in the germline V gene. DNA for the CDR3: TGTGCCAGCAGTTTATTAGGGAGGAGCTACGAGCAGTACTTC. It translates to CASSLLGRSYEQYF. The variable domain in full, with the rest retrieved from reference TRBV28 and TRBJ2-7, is DVKVTQSSRYLVKRTGEKVFLECVQDMDHENMFWYRQDPGLGLRLIYFSYDVKMKEKGDIPEGYSVSREKKERFSLILESASTNQTSMYLCASSLLGRSYEQYFGPGTRLTVT.

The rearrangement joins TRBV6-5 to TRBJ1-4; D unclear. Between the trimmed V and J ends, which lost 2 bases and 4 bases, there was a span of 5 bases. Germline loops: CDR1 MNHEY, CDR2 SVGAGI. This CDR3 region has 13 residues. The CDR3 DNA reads TGTGCCAGCAGTTACGGTCTTAATGAAAAACTGTTTTTT. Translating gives CASSYGLNEKLFF.

The DNA for the CDR3 is TGTGCCAGCAGCTTAGCCTCAGCGGGAGGGGAGACCCAGTACTTC. It specifies CASSLASAGGETQYF. The J gene is TRBJ2-5, the V gene TRBV7-9, with TRBD2 matching over 10 bases. Germline V gene sequence: CDR1 SEHNR, CDR2 FQNEAQ (reference sequence). The CDR3 has 15 amino acids. The junction had 3 bases not matched to a gene; V was cut back by 0 bases and J by 5 bases.

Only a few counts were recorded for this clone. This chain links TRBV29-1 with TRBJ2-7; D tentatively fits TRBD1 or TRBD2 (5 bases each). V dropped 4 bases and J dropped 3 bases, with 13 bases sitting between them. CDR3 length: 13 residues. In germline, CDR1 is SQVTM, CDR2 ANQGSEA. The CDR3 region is CSVVRDGNYEQYF. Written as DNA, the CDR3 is TGCAGCGTTGTTAGGGACGGAAACTACGAGCAGTACTTC.